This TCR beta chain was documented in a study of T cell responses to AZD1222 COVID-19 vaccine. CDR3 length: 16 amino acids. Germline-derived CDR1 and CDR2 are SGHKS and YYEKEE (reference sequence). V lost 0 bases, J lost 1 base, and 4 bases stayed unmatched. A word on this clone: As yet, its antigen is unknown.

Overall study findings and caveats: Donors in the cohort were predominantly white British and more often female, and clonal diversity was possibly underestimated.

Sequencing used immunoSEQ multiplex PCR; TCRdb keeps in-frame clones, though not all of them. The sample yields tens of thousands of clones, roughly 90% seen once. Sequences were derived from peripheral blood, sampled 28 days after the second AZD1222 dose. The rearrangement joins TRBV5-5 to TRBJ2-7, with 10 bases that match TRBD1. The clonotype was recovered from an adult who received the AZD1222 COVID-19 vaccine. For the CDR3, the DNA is TGTGCCAGCAGCTTGGATTGGACAGGGGGTTCCTACGAGCAGTACTTC. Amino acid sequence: CASSLDWTGGSYEQYF. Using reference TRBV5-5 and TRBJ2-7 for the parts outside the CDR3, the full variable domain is DAGVTQSPTHLIKTRGQQVTLRCSPISGHKSVSWYQQVLGQGPQFIFQYYEKEERGRGNFPDRFSARQFPNYSSELNVNALLLGDSALYLCASSLDWTGGSYEQYFGPGTRLTVT.